This T cell receptor (beta chain) was identified in a study of T-cell memory formation after mild COVID-19. This clonotype has just a few counts. The V and J ends lost 4 bases and 0 bases, in that order; junction bases with no gene match: 8. The length of the CDR3 is 16 residues. Germline V CDR1 and CDR2: SGHRS, YFSETQ. One entry per CDR3 protein, called by TCRdb with MiXCR from the 5' RACE reads. The sample has hundreds of thousands of distinct CDR3 sequences, approximately 20% seen once. This sequence joins TRBV5-1 and TRBJ2-5; TRBD2 matches 8 bases. The sequencing input was PBMCs or a T cell subset sorted from them (not recorded which). This TCR was recovered from an adult woman who had mild COVID-19 (a few samples of this study predate the infection). Cell type and time point are not known. The CDR3 protein is CASSTLVGGDQETQYF. The CDR3 DNA reads as TGCGCCAGCAGCACCCTCGTCGGGGGGGACCAAGAGACCCAGTACTTC.